This record concerns one T cell receptor beta chain sequence. This sample stems from a study of shared clonotypes between healthy human individuals. Study-wide background: Three CD4 naive, three CD4 memory, two CD8 naive and one CD8 memory plate were used per donor.

The CDR3 totals 13 residues. Trimming shortened V by 5 bases and J by 3 bases, and 9 bases separated the two germline ends. CDR1 and CDR2 from the germline V gene are PRHDT and FYEKMQ (reference sequence). Assay used: immunoSEQ multiplex PCR; TCRdb lists only in-frame clones, some missing. The data show fewer than 850,000 clones, with 90% seen just once and about 34% held by the top ten. Sequenced input: memory CD8+ T cells from PBMCs. Subset defined: CD45RO+ cells pooled with CCR7-negative TemRA cells. The TCR comes from a young man in good health. Some clones in this sample may be carry-over from other donors' samples. The rearrangement joins TRBV13 to TRBJ2-3; the D is unclear. The CDR3 protein is CASSPRVTDTQYF. DNA of the CDR3: TGTGCCAGCAGCCCTAGAGTTACAGATACGCAGTATTTT.